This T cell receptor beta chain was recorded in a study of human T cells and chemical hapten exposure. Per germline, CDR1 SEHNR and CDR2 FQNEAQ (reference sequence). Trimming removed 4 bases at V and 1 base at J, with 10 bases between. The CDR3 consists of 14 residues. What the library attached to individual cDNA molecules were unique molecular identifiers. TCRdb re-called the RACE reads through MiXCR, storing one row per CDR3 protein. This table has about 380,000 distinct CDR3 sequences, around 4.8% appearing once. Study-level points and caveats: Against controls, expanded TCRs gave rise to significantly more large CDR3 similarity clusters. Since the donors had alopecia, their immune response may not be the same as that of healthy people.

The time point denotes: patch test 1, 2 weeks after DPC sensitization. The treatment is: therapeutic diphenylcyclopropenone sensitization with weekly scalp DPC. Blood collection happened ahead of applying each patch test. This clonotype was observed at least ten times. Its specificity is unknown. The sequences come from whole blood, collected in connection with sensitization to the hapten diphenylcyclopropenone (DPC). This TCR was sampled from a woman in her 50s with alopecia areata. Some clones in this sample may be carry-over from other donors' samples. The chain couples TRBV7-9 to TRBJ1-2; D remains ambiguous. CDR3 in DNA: TGTGCCAGCAGCTCGATACAAATTAACTATGGCTACACCTTC. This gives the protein CASSSIQINYGYTF.